This TCR beta chain was sequenced for a study of response to subunit inactivated influenza vaccine. Study results and limitations: T cells newly recruited by each seasonal influenza vaccination are few, the authors suggested.

One entry per CDR3 protein, called by TCRdb with MiXCR from the RT-PCR reads. Here the sample spans 550,000 to 800,000 distinct CDR3 sequences, about 15% being singletons. Trimming removed 5 bases from V and 5 bases from J, with 18 bases in between. The CDR3 contains 15 residues. The germline V gene has CDR1 MDHEN and CDR2 SYDVKM. In its sample, this clonotype was seen a few times. The antigen is not known. The TCR sequence derives from a man aged 50-59 years who received an inactivated influenza vaccine. The rearrangement uses TRBV28 and TRBJ1-1, with D hard to call. Material: PBMCs from blood, obtained 14 to 15 days before vaccination. CDR3 loop: CASSPTRGLRTEAFF. CDR3 nucleotides: TGTGCCAGCAGTCCGACTCGAGGGTTAAGAACTGAAGCTTTCTTT.